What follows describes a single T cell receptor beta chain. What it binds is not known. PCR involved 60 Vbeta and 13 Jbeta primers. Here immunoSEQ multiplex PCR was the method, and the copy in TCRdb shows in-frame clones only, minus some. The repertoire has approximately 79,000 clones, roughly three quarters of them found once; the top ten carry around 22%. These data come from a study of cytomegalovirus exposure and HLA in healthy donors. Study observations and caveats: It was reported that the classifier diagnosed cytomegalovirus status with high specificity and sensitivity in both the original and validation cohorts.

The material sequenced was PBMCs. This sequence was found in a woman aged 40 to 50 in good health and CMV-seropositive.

The CDR3: CASSASSGANVLTF. CDR3 nucleotides: TGTGCCAGCAGCGCGAGCTCTGGGGCCAACGTCCTGACTTTC. J is TRBJ2-6 and V is TRBV6-1; D gene uncertain. The CDR3 loop spans 14 amino acids. Germline CDR1 reads MNHNS; CDR2 reads SASEGT. Trimming took off 6 bases at V and 0 bases at J, with 6 bases between the two ends.